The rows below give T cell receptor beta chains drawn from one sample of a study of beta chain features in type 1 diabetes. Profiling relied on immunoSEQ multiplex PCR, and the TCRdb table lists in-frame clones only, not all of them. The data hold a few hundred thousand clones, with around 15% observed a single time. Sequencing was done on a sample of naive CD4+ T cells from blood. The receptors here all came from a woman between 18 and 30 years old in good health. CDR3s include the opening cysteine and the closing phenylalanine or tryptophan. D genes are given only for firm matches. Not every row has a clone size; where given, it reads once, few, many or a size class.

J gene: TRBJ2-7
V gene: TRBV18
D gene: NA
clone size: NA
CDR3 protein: CASSPMTDNYEQYF
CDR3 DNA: TGTGCCAGCTCACCAATGACTGATAACTACGAGCAGTACTTC

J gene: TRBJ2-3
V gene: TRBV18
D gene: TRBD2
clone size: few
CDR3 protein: CASSPPGVRLAGEDTQYF
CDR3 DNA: TGTGCCAGCTCACCACCGGGAGTTCGGCTAGCGGGAGAAGATACGCAGTATTTT

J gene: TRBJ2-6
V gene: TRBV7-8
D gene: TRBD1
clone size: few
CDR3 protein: CASTLNRTGPYSGANVLTF
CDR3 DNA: TGTGCCAGCACCCTGAACCGGACAGGCCCGTACTCTGGGGCCAACGTCCTGACTTTC

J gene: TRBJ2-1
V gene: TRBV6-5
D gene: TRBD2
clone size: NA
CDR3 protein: CASSYSPGLADNEQFF
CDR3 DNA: TGTGCCAGCAGTTACTCGCCGGGACTAGCGGACAATGAGCAGTTCTTC

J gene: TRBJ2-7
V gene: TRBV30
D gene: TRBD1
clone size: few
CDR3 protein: CAVGTANSHEQYF
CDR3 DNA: TGTGCCGTGGGGACAGCGAATTCCCACGAGCAGTACTTC

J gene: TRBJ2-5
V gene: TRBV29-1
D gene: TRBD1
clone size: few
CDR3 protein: CSTRSGGGEQYF
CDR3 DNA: TGCAGCACAAGATCAGGGGGCGGGGAGCAGTACTTC

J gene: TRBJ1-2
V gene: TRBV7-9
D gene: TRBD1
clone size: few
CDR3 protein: CASSLEKVRGSSGYTF
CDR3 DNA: TGTGCCAGCAGCTTAGAGAAAGTCAGGGGGTCTTCTGGCTACACCTTC

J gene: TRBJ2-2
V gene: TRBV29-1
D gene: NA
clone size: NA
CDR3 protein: CSVEDRGLNTGELFF
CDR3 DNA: TGCAGCGTTGAAGATCGGGGTTTGAACACCGGGGAGCTGTTTTTT

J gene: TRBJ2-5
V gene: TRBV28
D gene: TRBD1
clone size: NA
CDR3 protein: CASSFKDRVFGGEETQYF
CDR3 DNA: TGTGCCAGCAGTTTTAAAGACAGGGTGTTCGGTGGCGAAGAGACCCAGTACTTC

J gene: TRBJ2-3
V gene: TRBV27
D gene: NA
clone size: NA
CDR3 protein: CASSLMADTDTQYF
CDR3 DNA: TGTGCCAGCAGTTTAATGGCAGACACAGATACGCAGTATTTT

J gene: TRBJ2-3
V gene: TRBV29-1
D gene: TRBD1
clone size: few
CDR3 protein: CSVQGARTDTQYF
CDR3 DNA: TGCAGCGTACAGGGGGCGCGCACAGATACGCAGTATTTT

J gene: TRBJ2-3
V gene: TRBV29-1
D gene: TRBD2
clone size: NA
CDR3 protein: CSVLAGGLDTDTQYF
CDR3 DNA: TGCAGCGTCCTAGCGGGAGGGCTGGACACAGATACGCAGTATTTT

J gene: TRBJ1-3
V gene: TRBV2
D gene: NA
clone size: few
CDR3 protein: CASSNVRASGNTIYF
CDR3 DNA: TGTGCCAGCAGTAACGTGCGAGCCTCTGGAAACACCATATATTTT

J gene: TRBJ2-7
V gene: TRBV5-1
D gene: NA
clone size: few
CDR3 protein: CASSLGIRQDSDEQYF
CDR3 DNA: TGCGCCAGCAGCTTGGGTATCAGGCAAGACAGCGACGAGCAGTACTTC

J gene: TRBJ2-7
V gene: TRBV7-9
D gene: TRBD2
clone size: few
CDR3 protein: CASSPRTSGRIYEQYF
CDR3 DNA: TGTGCCAGCAGCCCGAGGACTAGCGGGAGAATCTACGAGCAGTACTTC

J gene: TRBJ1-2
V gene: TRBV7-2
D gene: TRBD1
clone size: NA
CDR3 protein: CASSLVRDRYTF
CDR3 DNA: TGTGCCAGCAGCTTAGTGCGGGACAGGTACACCTTC